This T cell receptor beta chain was identified during a study of T-cell memory formation after mild COVID-19. Comments on this clonotype: Because the CDR3's place on the DNA is in doubt, the DNA is left out and the CDR3 is given as listed by TCRdb.

TCRdb re-derived calls from the 5' RACE reads in MiXCR, one entry per CDR3 protein. The sample lists around 310,000 distinct CDR3 sequences, 15% occurring once. A total of 13 residues make up the CDR3, ends included. Germline V gene data show CDR1 as LGHDT and CDR2 as YNNKEL (reference sequence). Sequenced input: PBMCs or a T cell subset sorted from them (not recorded which). The chain employs TRBV3-1 and TRBJ2-1; TRBD2 is taken as the D call from the table, unchecked against the DNA. This sequence was found in a man between 18 and 35 years old who had mild COVID-19 (a few samples of this study predate the infection). Cell type and time point are not known. The CDR3 sequence: CASSQVGGGARFF.